One sample yielded the 31 T cell receptor beta chains listed below, sequenced in a study of CD8 T cells in Susac syndrome. With random hexamers, roughly 0.45 to 1 ug RNA was reverse transcribed. Each CDR3 protein gets one entry after TCRdb re-called the immunoSEQ multiplex PCR reads with MiXCR. The table has some 300,000 distinct CDR3 sequences, approximately 81% seen once; the top ten hold approximately 0.12%. Sequences were obtained from CD8+ T cells from PBMCs. The receptor set was obtained from a human donor with multiple sclerosis.

This CDR3 reads CASSLGRTGVGQPQHF. CDR3 nucleotides: TGTGCCAGCAGCTTAGGTAGAACAGGGGTAGGTCAGCCCCAGCATTTT. The chain combines TRBV7-9 with TRBJ1-5, with TRBD1 matching 7 bases. V dropped 1 base and J dropped 6; count of bases not matched to a gene: 9. Germline V gene lookup returns CDR1 SEHNR and CDR2 FQNEAQ (reference sequence). This CDR3 is built from 16 residues.

With respect to this clonotype: This likely comes from a read error, as the CDR3 has no conserved phenylalanine or tryptophan at its end. As DNA, the CDR3 is TGTGCCAGCAGTCCCCACCGGGACAGGGGATACAATGAGCAGTTCCTC. It translates to CASSPHRDRGYNEQFL. The chain couples TRBV6-1 to TRBJ2-1; 10 bases match TRBD1. The trim removed 5 bases at V and 4 bases at J, leaving 8 bases unmatched. The germline CDR1 and CDR2 sequences are MNHNS and SASEGT. The CDR3 covers 16 residues.

CDR3 residues: CATGPNVVSNQPQHF. CDR3 nucleotides: TGTGCAACGGGACCCAATGTTGTGAGCAATCAGCCCCAGCATTTT. The chain recombines TRBV19 with TRBJ1-5, with D possibly TRBD1 on 5 matching bases. The CDR3 consists of 15 residues. Per the germline V gene, CDR1 is LNHDA and CDR2 is SQIVND (reference sequence).

This chain joins TRBV14 and TRBJ2-3; no clear D gene. V was cut by 0 bases and J by 2 bases, with 9 bases left in between. The CDR3 is 15 amino acids. Germline CDR1 and CDR2: SGHDN and FVKESK. DNA of the CDR3: TGTGCCAGCAGCCAAGATCTGGGTTCCACAGATACGCAGTATTTT. Translation: CASSQDLGSTDTQYF.

This sequence joins TRBV14 and TRBJ2-5, with D unresolved. This CDR3 has 16 residues. Germline assignment: CDR1 SGHDN and CDR2 FVKESK. Deletions cut 1 base from V and 0 bases from J, with 12 bases between. CDR3 DNA sequence: TGTGCCAGCAGCCAAGGGGGATGGATGGACCAAGAGACCCAGTACTTC. It translates to CASSQGGWMDQETQYF.

This clonotype was observed a few times. The chain uses TRBV7-9 and TRBJ2-7, with D maybe TRBD1 (5 bases). V was trimmed by 5 bases and J by 5 bases, leaving 10 bases between them. CDR3 size: 12 residues. CDR1 SEHNR and CDR2 FQNEAQ come from the germline V gene (reference sequence). CDR3 DNA sequence: TGTGCCAGCAGCGGGGCCGTTGACGAGCAGTACTTC. It encodes CASSGAVDEQYF.

The chain has TRBV6-5 and TRBJ2-1; D not certain. This CDR3 is 15 amino acids long. The ends were cut back, 2 bases at V and 10 bases at J, with 18 bases in the middle. Germline V CDR1 and CDR2: MNHEY, SVGAGI. The CDR3 loop is CASSYVPTLKVEQFF. CDR3 DNA sequence: TGTGCCAGCAGTTACGTCCCCACCTTAAAAGTCGAGCAGTTCTTC.

DNA for the CDR3: TGTGCCAGCAGCTTAGGTGCCCTCCTTTACAATGAGCAGTTCTTC. This codes for CASSLGALLYNEQFF. The chain has TRBV11-2 and TRBJ2-1; D uncertain. With 1 base removed from V and 4 bases from J, the gap between germline ends came to 11 bases. This CDR3 spans 15 amino acids. Germline V lookup: CDR1 SGHAT, CDR2 FQNNGV.

V gene TRBV19 combines with J gene TRBJ2-1; D call uncertain. From germline, CDR1 is LNHDA and CDR2 SQIVND (reference sequence). This CDR3 has 10 amino acids. V was clipped by 7 bases and J by 8 bases, with 6 bases between them. The DNA for the CDR3 is TGTGCCAGTAAGTCTGATGAGCAGTTCTTC. This gives the protein CASKSDEQFF.

The table lists this clonotype with a count of one. The genes are TRBV5-1 and TRBJ1-5; D is unclear. CDR1 SGHRS and CDR2 YFSETQ come from the germline V gene. The germline V and J ends were trimmed by 0 bases and 6 bases, with 16 bases remaining between them. CDR3 length: 16 amino acids. CDR3 sequence (DNA): TGCGCCAGCAGCTTGGAGCCCTTGGAGGTGAGTCAGCCCCAGCATTTT. This codes for CASSLEPLEVSQPQHF. Combining the CDR3 with reference TRBV5-1 and TRBJ1-5 gives the whole variable domain KAGVTQTPRYLIKTRGQQVTLSCSPISGHRSVSWYQQTPGQGLQFLFEYFSETQRNKGNFPGRFSGRQFSNSRSEMNVSTLELGDSALYLCASSLEPLEVSQPQHFGDGTRLSIL.

The chain links TRBV7-9 to TRBJ1-1; D might be TRBD1 (5 bases). Trimming pared 3 bases from V and 6 bases from J, leaving 11 bases between. The CDR3 loop spans 13 amino acids. Germline V gene lookup returns CDR1 SEHNR and CDR2 FQNEAQ (reference sequence). CDR3 bases: TGTGCCAGCAGCTTCCGGGGGAAGCCTGAAGCTTTCTTT. Its protein is CASSFRGKPEAFF. Together with reference TRBV7-9 and TRBJ1-1, the CDR3 gives the full variable domain: DTGVSQNPRHKITKRGQNVTFRCDPISEHNRLYWYRQTLGQGPEFLTYFQNEAQLEKSRLLSDRFSAERPKGSFSTLEIQRTEQGDSAMYLCASSFRGKPEAFFGQGTRLTVV.

The chain uses TRBV14 and TRBJ1-2; D gene unclear. This CDR3 is built from 15 residues. CDR1 and CDR2 from the germline V gene are SGHDN and FVKESK. V lost 0 bases to trimming and J lost 4 bases, with 12 bases between them. The CDR3 region is CASSQDQRRTYGYTF. Written as DNA, the CDR3 is TGTGCCAGCAGCCAAGATCAGAGGCGTACCTATGGCTACACCTTC. Supplemented by reference TRBV14 and TRBJ1-2, the full variable domain reads EAGVTQFPSHSVIEKGQTVTLRCDPISGHDNLYWYRRVMGKEIKFLLHFVKESKQDESGMPNNRFLAERTGGTYSTLKVQPAELEDSGVYFCASSQDQRRTYGYTFGSGTRLTVV.

The V call is TRBV27, the J call TRBJ1-2; D remains ambiguous. V was shortened by 7 bases and J by 4 bases, with 19 bases between the two germline ends. CDR1 and CDR2 (germline): MNHEY, SMNVEV (reference sequence). The CDR3 has 15 amino acids. CDR3 DNA sequence: TGTGCCAGCACCCTTTCCTCGATCATGCCCTATGGCTACACCTTC. Amino acids: CASTLSSIMPYGYTF.

This chain connects TRBV13 to TRBJ2-1, with TRBD2 matching 12 bases. The germline V gene has CDR1 PRHDT and CDR2 FYEKMQ (reference sequence). V lost 0 bases, J lost 9 bases, and 12 bases stayed unmatched. The CDR3 consists of 18 residues. The CDR3 nucleotides read TGTGCCAGCAGCTTAGGACTAGCGGGAGGTCCCCGGAGAAGTGAGCAGTTCTTC. The encoded protein is CASSLGLAGGPRRSEQFF.

The V gene is TRBV25-1, the J gene TRBJ2-7; 7 positions agree with TRBD2. V lost 3 bases and J lost 2; bases outside the gene matches: 10. CDR1 MGHDK and CDR2 SYGVNS come from the germline V gene. CDR3 length: 16 residues. The CDR3 protein is CASSDKGEGQAYEQYF. The CDR3, as DNA: TGTGCCAGCAGTGATAAAGGGGAGGGGCAAGCCTACGAGCAGTACTTC.

This rearrangement joins TRBV11-2 to TRBJ1-2, with TRBD1 identical over 9 bases. CDR1 and CDR2 from the germline V gene are SGHAT and FQNNGV. This CDR3 region has 15 residues. The J segment lost 7 bases and the V segment lost 5 bases, leaving 11 bases of the junction unmatched. The CDR3, as DNA: TGTGCCAGCAGCCCGATACGGACAGGGGCCTCTGGCTACACCTTC. It translates to CASSPIRTGASGYTF. The whole variable domain, filled in from reference TRBV11-2 and TRBJ1-2, reads EAGVAQSPRYKIIEKRQSVAFWCNPISGHATLYWYQQILGQGPKLLIQFQNNGVVDDSQLPKDRFSAERLKGVDSTLKIQPAKLEDSAVYLCASSPIRTGASGYTFGSGTRLTVV.

The rearrangement joins TRBV25-1 to TRBJ2-7; the D gene is possibly TRBD1 (5 bases). This CDR3 contains 12 residues. V gave up 10 bases and J gave up 5 bases, with 15 bases separating them. The germline V gene encodes CDR1 MGHDK and CDR2 SYGVNS. The CDR3 nucleotides are TGTGCCACCGAAGGGGTAAGCCACGAGCAGTACTTC. This encodes CATEGVSHEQYF.

V and J are TRBV19 and TRBJ2-1; 14 bases align to TRBD2. Germline trimming cut 2 bases from V and 2 bases from J; bases unmatched to any gene: 8. The CDR3 is 19 residues long. Germline CDR1 reads LNHDA; CDR2 reads SQIVND (reference sequence). The CDR3 is CASSIPPLTSGRAYNEQFF. The CDR3 DNA is TGTGCCAGTAGTATACCCCCGTTGACTAGCGGGAGGGCCTACAATGAGCAGTTCTTC.

V gene TRBV3-1 combines with J gene TRBJ2-7; D unresolved. V dropped 2 bases and J dropped 4 bases, with 15 bases sitting between them. The CDR3 spans 15 residues. Germline loops: CDR1 LGHDT, CDR2 YNNKEL (reference sequence). The CDR3 sequence is CASSQSLGPAYEQYF. The CDR3 nucleotides are TGTGCCAGCAGCCAATCTTTAGGGCCAGCATACGAGCAGTACTTC.

The rearrangement joins TRBV27 to TRBJ1-2; TRBD1 matches 9 bases. Germline CDR1 is MNHEY and CDR2 is SMNVEV (reference sequence). Trimming cost V 3 bases and J 3 bases; bases outside gene matches: 2. This CDR3 has 14 amino acids. The CDR3 DNA follows: TGTGCCAGCAGTTTTAGGACAGGGGACTATGGCTACACCTTC. It encodes CASSFRTGDYGYTF.

J is TRBJ2-7 and V is TRBV11-2, with D unresolved. CDR1 SGHAT and CDR2 FQNNGV come from the germline V gene. Trimming took 5 bases from V and 6 from J, leaving 11 bases between them. CDR3 length: 12 amino acids. The CDR3 sequence is CASSPPLLEQYF. CDR3 nucleotide sequence: TGTGCCAGCAGCCCTCCACTACTCGAGCAGTACTTC.

The genes are TRBV6-5 and TRBJ2-1, with D uncertain. Germline V gene lookup returns CDR1 MNHEY and CDR2 SVGAGI. CDR3 length equals 15 residues. V shed 6 bases and J shed 0 bases, with 12 bases lying between them. CDR3: CASRGRDSSYNEQFF. CDR3 DNA sequence: TGTGCCAGCAGGGGAAGGGATAGCTCCTACAATGAGCAGTTCTTC.

This clonotype was recorded once. The chain has TRBV4-2 and TRBJ2-7; 7 bases map to TRBD1. With 2 bases clipped from V and 2 bases from J, the junction kept 3 bases outside the gene matches. Germline CDR1 is LGHNA and CDR2 is YNFKEQ. The CDR3 spans 14 residues. CDR3 amino acids: CASSQHGTAYEQYF. Here the CDR3 DNA reads TGTGCCAGCAGCCAACACGGGACAGCCTACGAGCAGTACTTC.

Remarks on this clonotype: The germline gene is not matched at one end of the junction; a read error may be the cause. This chain links TRBV7-8 with TRBJ2-3; 7 nucleotides align to TRBD2. The CDR3 spans 15 residues. Germline V gives CDR1 SGHVS, CDR2 FQNEAQ. CDR3 nucleotide sequence: TGTGTCAGCAGCTTAGACCGGGAGGTCCCAGATACGCAGTATTTT. It is translated as CVSSLDREVPDTQYF.

The J gene is TRBJ1-5, the V gene TRBV6-4; the D is unclear. CDR3 length equals 15 residues. CDR1 and CDR2 (germline): MRHNA, SNTAGT. V lost 2 bases, J lost 0 bases, and 8 bases lay in between. Here the CDR3 DNA reads TGTGCCAGCAGTGACGGACGAGTTAGCAATCAGCCCCAGCATTTT. Protein: CASSDGRVSNQPQHF.

The J gene is TRBJ2-4, the V gene TRBV6-1; D is unclear. In germline, CDR1 is MNHNS, CDR2 SASEGT. The CDR3 runs 12 residues. V lost 5 bases and J 8 bases, leaving 10 bases between the germline ends. The CDR3 DNA reads as TGTGCCAGCAGTCCCGATGGGGACATTCAGTACTTC. Its translation: CASSPDGDIQYF.

The chain links TRBV5-6 to TRBJ2-1; possible D gene TRBD2, 6 bases. The CDR3 spans 13 residues. The V end was cut by 0 bases, the J end by 10 bases, with 11 bases between. The germline V gene has CDR1 SGHDT and CDR2 YYEEEE. CDR3: CASSLGKGREQFF. The CDR3 region has the DNA TGTGCCAGCAGCTTGGGAAAAGGGAGGGAGCAGTTCTTC.

This chain links TRBV5-6 with TRBJ2-7, with D tentatively TRBD2 (6 bases). Germline-derived CDR1 and CDR2 are SGHDT and YYEEEE. V lost 2 bases and J 0 bases, leaving 12 bases between the germline ends. This CDR3 has 15 amino acids. CDR3 amino acids: CASSFLAVSSYEQYF. In nucleotides, the CDR3 is TGTGCCAGCAGCTTCTTAGCGGTTAGCTCCTACGAGCAGTACTTC.

The chain combines TRBV5-1 with TRBJ1-1; D ambiguous. Per germline, CDR1 SGHRS and CDR2 YFSETQ. The CDR3 spans 12 residues. V dropped 0 bases and J dropped 8 bases, with 8 bases sitting between them. CDR3 DNA sequence: TGCGCCAGCAGCTTGGATAGTAGAGAAGCTTTCTTT. Protein: CASSLDSREAFF.

The chain joins TRBV4-1 to TRBJ2-7; 14 bases match TRBD2. Germline V gene lookup returns CDR1 MGHRA and CDR2 YSYEKL. Germline trimming cut 4 bases from V and 3 bases from J; bases unmatched to any gene: 5. The CDR3 contains 16 residues. CDR3 nucleotide sequence: TGCGCCAGCAGCCTGACTAGCGGGAGGGTGGTCTACGAGCAGTACTTC. It translates to CASSLTSGRVVYEQYF.

The V call is TRBV7-6, the J call TRBJ2-2; 7 bases line up with TRBD2. V dropped 2 bases and J dropped 4; count of bases not matched to a gene: 10. This CDR3 has 17 residues. The germline V gene has CDR1 SGHVS and CDR2 FNYEAQ. The CDR3 region is CASSLNLRGGGTGELFF. DNA for the CDR3: TGTGCCAGCAGCTTAAATCTCCGGGGCGGGGGCACCGGGGAGCTGTTTTTT.